This T cell receptor beta chain was profiled in a study of identical twins. Findings of the study overall: Cross-sectional statistics underpinned the conclusions; the same donors were not followed.

TCRdb re-derived calls from the 5' RACE reads in MiXCR, one entry per CDR3 protein. The sample holds 430,000 or so distinct CDR3 sequences, less than 25% seen once. Germline values: CDR1 ENHRY, CDR2 SYGVKD. The trim removed 8 bases at V and 2 bases at J, leaving 9 bases unmatched. The CDR3 is 14 amino acids. On this clonotype itself: What it binds is not known.

The same specimen was also included in a second study, on T cells expressing NK-cell markers. As reported in that work: It was from sorted CD3+CD56+NKG2C+, CD3+CD56+NKG2C- and CD3+CD56-NKG2C+ T cells that TCR beta repertoires came. Dominant NKG2C+ clonotypes made up roughly 1.0-8% of CD8+ T cells in a handful of donors.

This clonotype originated in a woman under 30 in good health. This chain joins TRBV10-3 and TRBJ2-7; 7 bases match TRBD2. Sequencing used CD4+ T cells sorted from blood. CDR3 nucleotides: TGTGCCATCGGGGGGGGGACGGGACCCTACGAGCAGTACTTC. Protein product: CAIGGGTGPYEQYF.